What follows describes a single T cell receptor (beta chain). Its antigen is not identified. Between the trimmed V and J ends, which lost 2 bases and 3 bases, there was a span of 8 bases. Germline assignment: CDR1 SGDLS and CDR2 YYNGEE. The CDR3 is 14 residues long. This entry belongs to a study of cytomegalovirus exposure and HLA in healthy donors. About the study: There were roughly 80 million unique TCRs (from HLA-typed donors) in an early data release. Study outcomes and limitations: Evidence from a later analysis indicated that most CMV-associated TCR beta chains looked HLA-restricted. An Asian-associated ancestry cluster reportedly showed fewer N-insertions than the roughly 600-donor mean in a later analysis. Because they were indistinguishable, some V segments, including TRBV6-2 and TRBV6-3, were excluded.

The PCR made use of 60 Vbeta and 13 Jbeta primers. Produced via immunoSEQ multiplex PCR; TCRdb's table is partial and in-frame only. The data hold roughly 680 clones, with 53% observed a single time. V is TRBV9 and J is TRBJ2-2, with a possible D match to TRBD1 (5 bases). The TCR comes from a man aged 40-55 years in good health and CMV-seronegative. Sequences were obtained from PBMCs. The CDR3 is CASSVDSYTGELFF. CDR3 nucleotides: TGTGCCAGCAGCGTCGACAGCTACACCGGGGAGCTGTTTTTT.